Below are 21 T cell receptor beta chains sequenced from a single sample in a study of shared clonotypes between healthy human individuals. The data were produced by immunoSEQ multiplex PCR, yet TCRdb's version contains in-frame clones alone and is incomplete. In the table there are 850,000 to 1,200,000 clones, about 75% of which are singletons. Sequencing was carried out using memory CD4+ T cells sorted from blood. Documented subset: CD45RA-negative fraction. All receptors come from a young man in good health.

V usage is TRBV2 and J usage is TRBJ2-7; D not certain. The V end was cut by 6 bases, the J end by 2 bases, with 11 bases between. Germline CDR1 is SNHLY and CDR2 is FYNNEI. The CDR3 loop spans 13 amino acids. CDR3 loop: CASRTAETYEQYF. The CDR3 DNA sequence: TGTGCCAGCAGGACGGCGGAGACCTACGAGCAGTACTTC.

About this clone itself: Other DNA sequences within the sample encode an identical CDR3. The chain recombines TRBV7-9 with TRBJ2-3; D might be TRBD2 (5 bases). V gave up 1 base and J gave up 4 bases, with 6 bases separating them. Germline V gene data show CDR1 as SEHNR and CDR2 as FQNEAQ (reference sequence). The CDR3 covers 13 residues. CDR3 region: CASSLVGADTQYF. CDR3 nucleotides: TGTGCCAGCAGCTTAGTCGGGGCAGATACGCAGTATTTT.

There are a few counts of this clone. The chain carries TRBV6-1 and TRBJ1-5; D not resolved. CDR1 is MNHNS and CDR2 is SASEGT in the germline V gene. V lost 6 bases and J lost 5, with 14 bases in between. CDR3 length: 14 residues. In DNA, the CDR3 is TGTGCCAGCAGCGACGGCCGTGGGTATCAGCCCCAGCATTTT. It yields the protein CASSDGRGYQPQHF.

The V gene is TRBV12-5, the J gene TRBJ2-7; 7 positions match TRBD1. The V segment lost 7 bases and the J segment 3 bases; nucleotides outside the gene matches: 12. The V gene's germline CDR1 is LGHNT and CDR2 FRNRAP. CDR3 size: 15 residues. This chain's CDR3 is CASAPSIGTVYEQYF. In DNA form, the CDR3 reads TGTGCTAGTGCCCCTTCCATCGGGACAGTCTACGAGCAGTACTTC.

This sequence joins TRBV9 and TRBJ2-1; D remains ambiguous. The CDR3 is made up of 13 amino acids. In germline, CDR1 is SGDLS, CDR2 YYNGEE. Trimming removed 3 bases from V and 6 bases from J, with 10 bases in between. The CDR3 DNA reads TGTGCCAGCAGCGAGTCGCAGCTCAATGAGCAGTTCTTC. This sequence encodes CASSESQLNEQFF.

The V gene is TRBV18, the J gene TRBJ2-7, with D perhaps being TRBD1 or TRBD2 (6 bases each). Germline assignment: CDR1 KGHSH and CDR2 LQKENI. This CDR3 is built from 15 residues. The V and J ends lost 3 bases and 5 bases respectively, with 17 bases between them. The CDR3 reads CASSPSWGAADEQYF. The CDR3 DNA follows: TGTGCCAGCTCACCCTCGTGGGGGGCTGCCGACGAGCAGTACTTC.

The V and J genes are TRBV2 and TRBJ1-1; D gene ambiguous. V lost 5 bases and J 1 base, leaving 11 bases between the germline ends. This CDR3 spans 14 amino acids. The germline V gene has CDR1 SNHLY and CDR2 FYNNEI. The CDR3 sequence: CASSSVPANTEAFF. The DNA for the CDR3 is TGTGCCAGCAGTTCGGTGCCGGCGAACACTGAAGCTTTCTTT.

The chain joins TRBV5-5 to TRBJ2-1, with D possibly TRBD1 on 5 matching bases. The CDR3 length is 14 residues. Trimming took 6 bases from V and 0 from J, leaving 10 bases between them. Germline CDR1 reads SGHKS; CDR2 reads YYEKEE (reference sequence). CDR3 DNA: TGTGCCAGCACACCGACAGTCTCCTACAATGAGCAGTTCTTC. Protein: CASTPTVSYNEQFF.

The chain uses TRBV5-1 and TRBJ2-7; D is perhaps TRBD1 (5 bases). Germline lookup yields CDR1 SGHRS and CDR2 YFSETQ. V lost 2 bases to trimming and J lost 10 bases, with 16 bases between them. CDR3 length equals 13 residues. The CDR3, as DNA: TGCGCCAGCAGCTTAGACAGTGACCTCGACCAGTACTTC. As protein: CASSLDSDLDQYF. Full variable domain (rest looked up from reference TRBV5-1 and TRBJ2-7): KAGVTQTPRYLIKTRGQQVTLSCSPISGHRSVSWYQQTPGQGLQFLFEYFSETQRNKGNFPGRFSGRQFSNSRSEMNVSTLELGDSALYLCASSLDSDLDQYFGPGTRLTVT.

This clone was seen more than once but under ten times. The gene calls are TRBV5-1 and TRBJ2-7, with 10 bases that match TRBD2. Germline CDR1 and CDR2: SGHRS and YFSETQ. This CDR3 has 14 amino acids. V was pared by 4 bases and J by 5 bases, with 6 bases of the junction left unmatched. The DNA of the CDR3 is TGCGCCAGCAGCCCGCTAGCGGGAGCCGACGAGCAGTACTTC. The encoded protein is CASSPLAGADEQYF.

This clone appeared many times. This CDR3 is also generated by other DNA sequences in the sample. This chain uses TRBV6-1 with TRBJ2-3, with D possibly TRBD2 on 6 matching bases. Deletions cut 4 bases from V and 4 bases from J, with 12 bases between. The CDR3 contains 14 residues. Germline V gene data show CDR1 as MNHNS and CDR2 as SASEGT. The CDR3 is CASSGQSGADTQYF. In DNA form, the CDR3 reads TGTGCCAGCAGTGGGCAGTCGGGGGCAGATACGCAGTATTTT.

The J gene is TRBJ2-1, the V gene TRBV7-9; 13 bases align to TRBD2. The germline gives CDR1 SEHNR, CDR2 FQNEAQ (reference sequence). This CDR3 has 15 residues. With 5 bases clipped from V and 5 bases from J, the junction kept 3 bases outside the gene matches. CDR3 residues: CASSLLAGGNNEQFF. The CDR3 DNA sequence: TGTGCCAGCAGCCTACTAGCGGGAGGGAACAATGAGCAGTTCTTC.

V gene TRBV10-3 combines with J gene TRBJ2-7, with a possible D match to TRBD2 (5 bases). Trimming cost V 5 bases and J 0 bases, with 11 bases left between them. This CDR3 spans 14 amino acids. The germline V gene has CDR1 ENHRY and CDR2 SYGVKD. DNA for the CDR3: TGTGCCATCAGTCCTAAGCGGACCTCCTACGAGCAGTACTTC. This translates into CAISPKRTSYEQYF.

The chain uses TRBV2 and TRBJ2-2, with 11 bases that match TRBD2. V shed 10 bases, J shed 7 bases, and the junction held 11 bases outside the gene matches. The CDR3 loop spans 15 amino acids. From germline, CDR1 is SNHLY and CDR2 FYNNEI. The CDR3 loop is CATTGVAGGIGELFF. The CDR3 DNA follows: TGTGCCACCACCGGGGTAGCGGGGGGGATCGGGGAGCTGTTTTTT.

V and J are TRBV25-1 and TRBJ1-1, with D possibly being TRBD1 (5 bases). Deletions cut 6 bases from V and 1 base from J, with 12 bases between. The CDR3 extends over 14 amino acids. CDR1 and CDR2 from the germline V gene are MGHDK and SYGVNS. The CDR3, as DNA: TGTGCCAGCAGAAACAGGTCTAGGAACACTGAAGCTTTCTTT. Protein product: CASRNRSRNTEAFF.

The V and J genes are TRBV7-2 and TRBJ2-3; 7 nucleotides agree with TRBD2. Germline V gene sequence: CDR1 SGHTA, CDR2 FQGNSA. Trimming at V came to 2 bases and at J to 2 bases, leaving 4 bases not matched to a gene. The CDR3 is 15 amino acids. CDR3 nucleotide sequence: TGTGCCAGCAGCTTACTAGCGGTTATCACAGATACGCAGTATTTT. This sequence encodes CASSLLAVITDTQYF.

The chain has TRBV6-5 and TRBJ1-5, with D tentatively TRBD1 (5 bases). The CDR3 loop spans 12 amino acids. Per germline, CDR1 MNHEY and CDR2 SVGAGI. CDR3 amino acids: CAMGGGSQPQHF. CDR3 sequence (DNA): TGTGCGATGGGTGGGGGGAGCCAGCCCCAGCATTTT.

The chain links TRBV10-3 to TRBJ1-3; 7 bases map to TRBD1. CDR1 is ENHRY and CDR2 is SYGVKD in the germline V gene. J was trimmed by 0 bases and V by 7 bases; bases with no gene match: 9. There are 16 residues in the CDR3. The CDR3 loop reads CAITSTGPSSGNTIYF. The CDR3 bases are TGTGCCATCACCTCGACAGGGCCAAGCTCTGGAAACACCATATATTTT.

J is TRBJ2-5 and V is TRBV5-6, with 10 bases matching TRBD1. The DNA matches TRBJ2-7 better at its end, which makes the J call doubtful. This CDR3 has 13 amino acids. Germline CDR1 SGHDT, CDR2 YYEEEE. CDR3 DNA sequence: TGTGCCAGTAGGGACAGGGGAGCCTACGAGCAGTACTTC. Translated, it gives CASRDRGAYEQYF.

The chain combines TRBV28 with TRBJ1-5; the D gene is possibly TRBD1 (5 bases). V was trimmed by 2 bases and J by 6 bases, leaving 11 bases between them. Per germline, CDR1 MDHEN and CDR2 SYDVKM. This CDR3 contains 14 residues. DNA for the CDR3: TGTGCCAGCAGTTTAAAGCTGGGGCCTCAGCCCCAGCATTTT. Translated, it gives CASSLKLGPQPQHF.

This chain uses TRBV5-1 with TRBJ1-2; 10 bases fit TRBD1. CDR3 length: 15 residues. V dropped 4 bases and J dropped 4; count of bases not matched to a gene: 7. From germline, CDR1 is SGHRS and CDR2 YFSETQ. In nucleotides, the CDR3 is TGCGCCAGCAGCCCAGGGACAGGGGTGGGCTATGGCTACACCTTC. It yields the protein CASSPGTGVGYGYTF.